This T cell receptor beta chain appears in the sequencing data of a study of cytotoxic CD8 clonotypes in ibrutinib-treated CLL. Across the whole study: Partial response was seen in approximately 24 patients and complete response in 2; after median about 68 months, about 14 stayed remitted, some 12 progressed.

Some clones are missing from TCRdb's copy, which holds only in-frame ones; the method was immunoSEQ multiplex PCR. The sample contains tens of thousands of clones, approximately 68% of which appear only once. The origin of this receptor is a human donor with chronic lymphocytic leukemia. The material sequenced was PBMCs, taken after 24 months of ibrutinib treatment.

The CDR3 DNA is TGTGCCTGGATGGCCCCACCGCGGCGCGAGCAGTACTTC. It encodes CAWMAPPRREQYF. The V and J genes are TRBV30 and TRBJ2-7; D call uncertain. The CDR3 extends over 13 amino acids. V gave up 4 bases and J gave up 6 bases, with 16 bases separating them. Germline loops: CDR1 GTSNPN, CDR2 SVGIG (reference sequence).